The text below deals with one T cell receptor beta chain. This sample is part of a study of technical replicates of blood from several donors. CDR1 and CDR2 (germline): SQVTM, ANQGSEA. V lost 3 bases and J lost 4; bases outside the gene matches: 5. This CDR3 is built from 14 residues. Assay: immunoSEQ multiplex PCR; the TCRdb copy retains only in-frame clones and omits some. Of fewer than 100,000 clones listed, nearly 97% are singletons. The receptor was isolated from a human donor in good health. The rearrangement links TRBV29-1 to TRBJ2-7; 11 bases line up with TRBD2. Sequenced: T cells isolated from PBMCs. The CDR3 DNA sequence: TGCAGCGTTGAGTCTAGCGGGAGGAGTTACGAGCAGTACTTC. Its protein is CSVESSGRSYEQYF.